What follows are 28 T cell receptor beta chains derived from one specimen sequenced in a study of blood T cell repertoires in COVID-19. Using immunoSEQ multiplex PCR, the repertoire was profiled, and TCRdb retains in-frame clones only, with some absent. The table records under 150,000 clones, 75% to 85% of them present only once. Sample: peripheral blood. These receptors all come from a woman older than 75 with active or convalescent COVID-19.

The chain combines TRBV7-2 with TRBJ2-5, with 16 bases lining up with TRBD2. Germline-derived CDR1 and CDR2 are SGHTA and FQGNSA. J lost 6 bases, V lost 5 bases, and 6 bases had no gene match. This CDR3 is built from 16 residues. CDR3 residues: CASSQGTSGGAKTQYF. DNA for the CDR3: TGTGCCAGCAGCCAAGGGACTAGCGGGGGGGCGAAGACCCAGTACTTC.

This clone was counted only a few times. This CDR3 reads CASIWDRRYGYTF. DNA of the CDR3: TGTGCCAGCATCTGGGACAGGCGCTATGGCTACACCTTC. J is TRBJ1-2 and V is TRBV2; 8 positions agree with TRBD1. Germline V gene sequence: CDR1 SNHLY, CDR2 FYNNEI. The CDR3 covers 13 residues. V shed 7 bases and J 4 bases; nucleotides not matched to a gene: 5.

The rearrangement uses TRBV6-2 or TRBV6-3 and TRBJ2-7; D is possibly TRBD2 (7 bases). CDR3 length: 15 residues. The germline V and J ends were trimmed by 0 bases and 4 bases, with 13 bases remaining between them. Germline CDR1 is MNHEY and CDR2 is SVGEGT. CDR3 loop: CASSYSGGRVYEQYF. CDR3 DNA sequence: TGTGCCAGCAGTTACTCGGGGGGGCGTGTTTACGAGCAGTACTTC.

The chain carries TRBV19 and TRBJ1-2; 10 nucleotides match TRBD1. CDR1 is LNHDA and CDR2 is SQIVND in the germline V gene (reference sequence). With 8 bases clipped from V and 4 bases from J, the junction kept 7 bases outside the gene matches. The CDR3 is made up of 14 amino acids. The CDR3 DNA follows: TGTGCCAGTGCCCCGGGACAGGGGTTCTATGGCTACACCTTC. Protein product: CASAPGQGFYGYTF. The variable domain in full, with the rest retrieved from reference TRBV19 and TRBJ1-2, is DGGITQSPKYLFRKEGQNVTLSCEQNLNHDAMYWYRQDPGQGLRLIYYSQIVNDFQKGDIAEGYSVSREKKESFPLTVTSAQKNPTAFYLCASAPGQGFYGYTFGSGTRLTVV.

This clone is a singleton in its sample. CDR3 sequence: CASSLSPSGASDTQYF. CDR3 sequence (DNA): TGTGCCAGCAGCTTAAGTCCCAGCGGGGCTTCAGATACGCAGTATTTT. The chain recombines TRBV7-2 with TRBJ2-3; TRBD2 agrees at 7 bases. V shed 2 bases, J shed 4 bases, and the junction held 9 bases outside the gene matches. The CDR3 is 16 residues long. Germline V CDR1 and CDR2: SGHTA, FQGNSA.

J is TRBJ1-6 and V is TRBV6-5; 7 bases map to TRBD1. Germline V gene sequence: CDR1 MNHEY, CDR2 SVGAGI. Trimming cost V 0 bases and J 7 bases; bases outside gene matches: 6. This CDR3 contains 16 residues. CDR3 sequence: CASSYSQGGRNSPLHF. The CDR3 bases are TGTGCCAGCAGTTACTCGCAGGGGGGTAGGAATTCACCCCTCCACTTT.

In its sample, this clone was seen a few times. In nucleotides, the CDR3 is TGTGCCAGCAGTCTCAGGACAGGGGGCAACTATGGCTACACCTTC. Translating it yields CASSLRTGGNYGYTF. The V and J genes are TRBV27 and TRBJ1-2; TRBD1 matches 11 bases. Germline V gives CDR1 MNHEY, CDR2 SMNVEV (reference sequence). The CDR3 consists of 15 residues. V trimming: 5 bases; J trimming: 2 bases; junction bases outside the gene matches: 4.

The chain uses TRBV7-2 and TRBJ1-1; D gene unclear. Germline CDR1 reads SGHTA; CDR2 reads FQGNSA. The CDR3 has 14 residues. Deletions cut 5 bases from V and 2 bases from J, with 12 bases between. The CDR3 spells CASSPQARNTEAFF. As DNA, the CDR3 is TGTGCCAGCAGCCCTCAGGCGAGAAACACTGAAGCTTTCTTT.

The chain carries TRBV4-3 and TRBJ2-3; 7 bases are shared with TRBD2. CDR1 is LGHNA, CDR2 YSLEER, per germline. The CDR3 consists of 15 residues. V trimming: 0 bases; J trimming: 5 bases; junction bases outside the gene matches: 5. This CDR3 reads CASSQDRASGDTQYF. CDR3 sequence (DNA): TGCGCCAGCAGCCAAGATAGGGCTAGCGGAGATACGCAGTATTTT.

Only a few counts were recorded for this clone. The J gene is TRBJ1-1, the V gene TRBV28; D is unresolved. This CDR3 contains 14 residues. Germline V gene data show CDR1 as MDHEN and CDR2 as SYDVKM. Between the trimmed V and J ends, which lost 6 bases and 1 base, there was a span of 12 bases. Here the CDR3 DNA reads TGTGCCAGCAGCAACGCACTACGGAACACTGAAGCTTTCTTT. Its translation: CASSNALRNTEAFF.

This clone was found a few times. The chain links TRBV7-3 to TRBJ1-5; 8 positions match TRBD1. The junction had 12 bases not matched to a gene; V was cut back by 4 bases and J by 1 base. The CDR3 covers 18 residues. CDR1 is SGHTA and CDR2 is FQGTGA in the germline V gene. CDR3 loop: CASSSDRELLGSNQPQHF. CDR3 DNA: TGTGCCAGCAGCTCGGACAGGGAACTCCTTGGGAGCAATCAGCCCCAGCATTTT.

The gene calls are TRBV14 and TRBJ1-1, with D possibly matching TRBD1 (6 bases). Germline V gene data show CDR1 as SGHDN and CDR2 as FVKESK. The germline V and J ends were trimmed by 2 bases and 1 base, with 17 bases remaining between them. This CDR3 comprises 17 residues. CDR3 loop: CASSQRGGLTGNTEAFF. The DNA for the CDR3 is TGTGCCAGCAGCCAACGCGGGGGGCTGACGGGGAACACTGAAGCTTTCTTT.

This chain joins TRBV4-3 and TRBJ1-4; the D gene is possibly TRBD1 (6 bases). Trimming cost V 1 base and J 6 bases, with 12 bases left between them. Germline V lookup: CDR1 LGHNA, CDR2 YSLEER. The CDR3 extends over 15 amino acids. Written as DNA, the CDR3 is TGCGCCAGCAGCCAAGCCGGGACAACGTATGAAAAACTGTTTTTT. Its protein is CASSQAGTTYEKLFF.

This clone was detected ten times or more. The V call is TRBV5-4, the J call TRBJ1-2, with TRBD1 matching 10 bases. Germline CDR1 reads SGHNT; CDR2 reads YYREEE (reference sequence). Unmatched junction bases numbered 17, after V lost 7 bases and J lost 8 bases. This CDR3 has 16 residues. CDR3 sequence: CASGQKDGTGERGYTF. In DNA, the CDR3 is TGTGCCAGCGGACAAAAAGACGGGACAGGGGAGAGAGGCTACACCTTC.

This clone occurred a few times. The rearrangement joins TRBV3-1 (or the pseudogene TRBV3-2) to TRBJ1-4; 7 nucleotides agree with TRBD1. V was clipped by 6 bases and J by 5 bases; unmatched bases: 9. The CDR3 is 15 residues long. Germline CDR1 LGHDT, CDR2 YNNKEL (reference sequence). DNA for the CDR3: TGTGCCAGCAGTTCCGGCGGACAGGTCAATGAAAAACTGTTTTTT. Translation: CASSSGGQVNEKLFF.

This clone was counted only a few times. The J gene is TRBJ2-7, the V gene TRBV12-3 or TRBV12-4; 7 nucleotides agree with TRBD1. J lost 5 bases, V lost 6 bases, and 7 bases had no gene match. The CDR3 sequence is 13 residues long. In DNA, the CDR3 is TGTGCCAGCAGAGAATCCGGGACAGACGAGCAGTACTTC. Its protein is CASRESGTDEQYF.

This chain links TRBV6-5 with TRBJ1-5; D perhaps matches TRBD1 (5 bases). Germline assignment: CDR1 MNHEY and CDR2 SVGAGI. V lost 8 bases and J 3 bases, leaving 11 bases between the germline ends. The CDR3 runs 13 residues. CDR3 loop: CASSRANNQPQHF. In DNA, the CDR3 is TGTGCCAGCTCCAGGGCCAACAATCAGCCCCAGCATTTT.

This clone was counted a few times. The chain employs TRBV4-2 and TRBJ1-6, with D tentatively TRBD1 (5 bases). The CDR3 extends over 15 amino acids. The V gene's germline CDR1 is LGHNA and CDR2 YNFKEQ. Trimming pared 0 bases from V and 9 bases from J, leaving 12 bases between. The CDR3 DNA follows: TGTGCCAGCAGCCAAGATCCGGCAGGGCCTTCACCCCTCCACTTT. Protein: CASSQDPAGPSPLHF.

The chain carries TRBV19 and TRBJ2-6; D unclear. Germline CDR1 is LNHDA and CDR2 is SQIVND (reference sequence). The CDR3 contains 17 residues. V was cut by 3 bases and J by 0 bases, with 12 bases left in between. Here the CDR3 reads CASSIHRQNSGANVLTF. The CDR3 region has the DNA TGTGCCAGTAGTATTCACAGACAAAACTCTGGGGCCAACGTCCTGACTTTC.

This chain links TRBV19 with TRBJ2-7; a weak D match, TRBD2 (6 bases). Germline loops: CDR1 LNHDA, CDR2 SQIVND (reference sequence). This CDR3 region has 14 residues. Trimming pared 3 bases from V and 6 bases from J, leaving 15 bases between. The CDR3 nucleotides are TGTGCCAGTAGTATTATCCTTGGAGGGACCGAGCAGTACTTC. Translated, it gives CASSIILGGTEQYF.

This chain joins TRBV2 and TRBJ1-1, with unresolved D. The germline V gene has CDR1 SNHLY and CDR2 FYNNEI. V lost 3 bases and J 4 bases, leaving 18 bases between the germline ends. The CDR3 has 16 residues. The CDR3 reads CASSELVLLRSTEAFF. The CDR3 region has the DNA TGTGCCAGCAGTGAGCTTGTTCTTCTCCGGAGCACTGAAGCTTTCTTT.

This sequence joins TRBV7-9 and TRBJ1-4, with D perhaps matching TRBD1 (6 bases). The CDR3 consists of 15 residues. The germline V and J ends were trimmed by 1 base and 0 bases, with 6 bases remaining between them. Germline V gene sequence: CDR1 SEHNR, CDR2 FQNEAQ (reference sequence). CDR3 region: CASSLGGPTNEKLFF. The DNA for the CDR3 is TGTGCCAGCAGCTTAGGGGGGCCAACTAATGAAAAACTGTTTTTT.

The V gene is TRBV7-9, the J gene TRBJ1-4; perhaps TRBD1 as D (6 bases). The germline gives CDR1 SEHNR, CDR2 FQNEAQ (reference sequence). This CDR3 is 15 amino acids long. Trimming took 6 bases from V and 8 from J, leaving 19 bases between them. CDR3 sequence: CASSFSWGPIEKLFF. CDR3 sequence (DNA): TGTGCCAGCAGTTTCTCCTGGGGGCCTATCGAAAAACTGTTTTTT.

The chain joins TRBV6-5 to TRBJ2-7; 9 bases line up with TRBD1. CDR3 length equals 15 residues. Losses at the gene ends were 2 bases for V and 2 bases for J; bases not matched to a gene: 4. CDR1 MNHEY and CDR2 SVGAGI come from the germline V gene. The CDR3 region has the DNA TGTGCCAGCAGTTACGGGACAGGGCCCACCTACGAGCAGTACTTC. Translation gives CASSYGTGPTYEQYF.

The genes are TRBV2 and TRBJ1-2, with 12 bases matching TRBD1. The CDR3 runs 15 residues. Germline V gives CDR1 SNHLY, CDR2 FYNNEI. Germline trimming cut 8 bases from V and 7 bases from J; bases unmatched to any gene: 11. Here the CDR3 DNA reads TGTGCCAGCCAAATAGGGGGACAGGGGGCAGGTGGCTACACCTTC. It specifies CASQIGGQGAGGYTF. The full variable domain, in which reference TRBV2 and TRBJ1-2 provide the parts outside the CDR3, is EPEVTQTPSHQVTQMGQEVILRCVPISNHLYFYWYRQILGQKVEFLVSFYNNEISEKSEIFDDQFSVERPDGSNFTLKIRSTKLEDSAMYFCASQIGGQGAGGYTFGSGTRLTVV.

The CDR3 sequence is CASSLAQGAPNTEAFF. The CDR3 DNA is TGTGCCAGCAGCTTGGCGCAGGGGGCACCGAACACTGAAGCTTTCTTT. The chain uses TRBV5-6 and TRBJ1-1, with 8 bases identical to TRBD1. The CDR3 contains 16 residues. From germline, CDR1 is SGHDT and CDR2 YYEEEE. The V and J ends lost 0 bases and 1 base, in that order; junction bases with no gene match: 5.

The V call is TRBV30, the J call TRBJ1-3; D possibly corresponds to TRBD1 (5 bases). CDR3 length: 12 amino acids. The V and J ends lost 2 bases and 7 bases respectively, with 9 bases between them. From germline, CDR1 is GTSNPN and CDR2 SVGIG (reference sequence). CDR3 DNA sequence: TGTGCCTGGAGTCTGGGGCCCAACACCATATATTTT. Translating it yields CAWSLGPNTIYF.

The chain employs TRBV20-1 and TRBJ1-5, with TRBD1 matching 8 bases. V gave up 3 bases and J gave up 6 bases; unmatched junction bases: 4. From germline, CDR1 is DFQATT and CDR2 SNEGSKA (reference sequence). The CDR3 contains 13 residues. CDR3 sequence (DNA): TGCAGTGCTAGTAGTGACAGGGGTCAGCCCCAGCATTTT. It yields the protein CSASSDRGQPQHF.